The 25 T cell receptor beta chains presented below share a single source sample, sequenced in a study of Ad26.COV2.S vaccination and SARS-CoV-2 variants. Sample treatment: some 20 received Ad26.COV2.S at low or high dose, single or two shots; several received placebo; per-sample allocation not given. Specimens were obtained on day 63 following the first vaccine or placebo injection. Repertoires were generated with immunoSEQ multiplex PCR, while TCRdb's copy carries only in-frame clones and drops some. The table has around 420,000 clones, around nine tenths seen once. The specimen was peripheral blood, collected in a trial of Ad26.COV2.S vaccine versus placebo. These receptors originate from a person between 18 and 60 years old who received the Ad26.COV2.S COVID-19 vaccine or a placebo.

For the CDR3, the DNA is TGTGCCAGCAGCCAAGAAGGAGGGGCCAACAATGAGCAGTTCTTC. Protein: CASSQEGGANNEQFF. The rearrangement uses TRBV4-2 and TRBJ2-1; perhaps TRBD2 as D (6 bases). This CDR3 has 15 residues. The germline CDR1 and CDR2 sequences are LGHNA and YNFKEQ. Trimming left V 0 bases short and J 5 bases short, with 11 bases between.

The V gene is TRBV9, the J gene TRBJ1-1; D remains ambiguous. V lost 3 bases and J lost 4, with 10 bases in between. Germline assignment: CDR1 SGDLS and CDR2 YYNGEE. The CDR3 loop spans 13 amino acids. As DNA, the CDR3 is TGTGCCAGCAGCGGGTCGGTTAGCACTGAAGCTTTCTTT. Its translation: CASSGSVSTEAFF.

The chain uses TRBV7-9 and TRBJ1-2; 8 nucleotides agree with TRBD1. Germline V lookup: CDR1 SEHNR, CDR2 FQNEAQ (reference sequence). The CDR3 extends over 15 amino acids. The trim removed 4 bases at V and 3 bases at J, leaving 7 bases unmatched. The CDR3 DNA is TGTGCCAGCAGCTCCGGGACAGGAATCTACTATGGCTACACCTTC. This gives the protein CASSSGTGIYYGYTF.

The chain joins TRBV29-1 to TRBJ2-3; 14 bases are shared with TRBD2. CDR1 and CDR2 from the germline V gene are SQVTM and ANQGSEA. CDR3 size: 17 residues. V dropped 6 bases and J dropped 13; count of bases not matched to a gene: 21. The CDR3 protein is CSVLGTSGSGRFGKEYF. The CDR3, as DNA: TGCAGCGTCCTCGGGACTAGCGGGAGTGGTAGGTTCGGTAAGGAGTATTTT.

The V gene is TRBV3-1 (or the pseudogene TRBV3-2), the J gene TRBJ2-1; perhaps TRBD2 as D (7 bases). Per germline, CDR1 LGHDT and CDR2 YNNKEL (reference sequence). V lost 2 bases and J 8 bases, leaving 22 bases between the germline ends. The CDR3 is made up of 17 amino acids. The CDR3, as DNA: TGTGCCAGCAGCCAAACGTGGAGGGGGGGCCAAAAGCATGAGCAGTTCTTC. Protein sequence: CASSQTWRGGQKHEQFF.

The gene calls are TRBV10-1 and TRBJ2-3; TRBD2 agrees at 9 bases. Germline CDR1 WNHNN, CDR2 SYGVQD (reference sequence). The V and J ends lost 5 bases and 4 bases, in that order; junction bases with no gene match: 7. CDR3 size: 15 residues. The CDR3 here is CASSMTSGRSDTQYF. The CDR3 nucleotides are TGCGCCAGCAGTATGACTAGCGGACGATCAGATACGCAGTATTTT.

The chain couples TRBV9 to TRBJ2-3; the D call may be TRBD1 or TRBD2 (5 bases each). Germline V lookup: CDR1 SGDLS, CDR2 YYNGEE. This CDR3 contains 14 residues. Trimming removed 0 bases at V and 2 bases at J, with 7 bases between. CDR3 in DNA: TGTGCCAGCAGCGTAGGGGGGATCACAGATACGCAGTATTTT. Translation: CASSVGGITDTQYF.

The chain carries TRBV7-6 and TRBJ2-5; TRBD2 aligns across 12 bases. The CDR3 length is 14 residues. The germline CDR1 and CDR2 sequences are SGHVS and FNYEAQ. Trimming at V came to 4 bases and at J to 9 bases, leaving 6 bases not matched to a gene. This CDR3 reads CASSSPSGGAAQYF. CDR3 nucleotides: TGTGCCAGCAGCTCCCCTAGCGGGGGGGCGGCCCAGTACTTC. Combining the CDR3 with reference TRBV7-6 and TRBJ2-5 gives the whole variable domain GAGVSQSPRYKVTKRGQDVALRCDPISGHVSLYWYRQALGQGPEFLTYFNYEAQQDKSGLPNDRFSAERPEGSISTLTIQRTEQRDSAMYRCASSSPSGGAAQYFGPGTRLLVL.

The chain carries TRBV19 and TRBJ2-7; 9 nucleotides align to TRBD1. The length of the CDR3 is 15 residues. Germline loops: CDR1 LNHDA, CDR2 SQIVND (reference sequence). V was pared by 5 bases and J by 4 bases, with 9 bases of the junction left unmatched. DNA of the CDR3: TGTGCCAGTAGTCCAGGGACAGGGTATTTTTACGAGCAGTACTTC. Translated: CASSPGTGYFYEQYF.

The chain uses TRBV30 and TRBJ2-1, with TRBD2 identical over 10 bases. Per the germline V gene, CDR1 is GTSNPN and CDR2 is SVGIG (reference sequence). The CDR3 is 16 residues long. Trimming cost V 3 bases and J 0 bases; bases outside gene matches: 5. In DNA, the CDR3 is TGTGCCTGGAGGGTAGCGGGGGGTTACTCCTACAATGAGCAGTTCTTC. Translated: CAWRVAGGYSYNEQFF.

This clone was seen only once. V usage is TRBV18 and J usage is TRBJ1-1; 11 positions agree with TRBD1. V lost 2 bases to trimming and J lost 1 base; unmatched junction nucleotides: 9. The CDR3 length is 18 residues. In germline, CDR1 is KGHSH, CDR2 LQKENI. The CDR3 nucleotides read TGTGCCAGCTCACCAAGGGGGACAGGGGGTATTGCGAACACTGAAGCTTTCTTT. Residues: CASSPRGTGGIANTEAFF. Looking up the rest from reference TRBV18 and TRBJ1-1 gives the full variable domain: NAGVMQNPRHLVRRRGQEARLRCSPMKGHSHVYWYRQLPEEGLKFMVYLQKENIIDESGMPKERFSAEFPKEGPSILRIQQVVRGDSAAYFCASSPRGTGGIANTEAFFGQGTRLTVV.

This chain connects TRBV6-4 to TRBJ2-7; D is undetermined. The germline CDR1 and CDR2 sequences are MRHNA and SNTAGT. V dropped 2 bases and J dropped 5 bases, with 4 bases sitting between them. This CDR3 spans 11 amino acids. The CDR3 spells CASSDGHEQYF. DNA for the CDR3: TGTGCCAGCAGTGACGGGCACGAGCAGTACTTC.

The genes are TRBV14 and TRBJ2-1; TRBD2 matches at 15 bases. The length of the CDR3 is 16 residues. Per the germline V gene, CDR1 is SGHDN and CDR2 is FVKESK. Trimming at V came to 3 bases and at J to 10 bases, leaving 7 bases not matched to a gene. The CDR3 sequence is CASSQLGLAGGLEQFF. CDR3 coding DNA: TGTGCCAGCAGCCAGTTGGGACTAGCGGGGGGCTTGGAGCAGTTCTTC.

This clone was recorded once. This sequence joins TRBV7-8 and TRBJ1-4; D perhaps matches TRBD1 (5 bases). This CDR3 has 14 amino acids. CDR1 is SGHVS and CDR2 is FQNEAQ in the germline V gene. Trimming removed 3 bases from V and 4 bases from J, with 9 bases in between. The CDR3 DNA reads TGTGCCAGCAGCTTCCGGGACCGTAATGAAAAACTGTTTTTT. This encodes CASSFRDRNEKLFF. Filled out from reference TRBV7-8 and TRBJ1-4, the complete variable domain reads GAGVSQSPRYKVAKRGQDVALRCDPISGHVSLFWYQQALGQGPEFLTYFQNEAQLDKSGLPSDRFFAERPEGSVSTLKIQRTQQEDSAVYLCASSFRDRNEKLFFGSGTQLSVL.

The CDR3 protein is CASSEMRQAQETQYF. The CDR3 nucleotides are TGTGCCAGCAGTGAAATGAGACAGGCCCAAGAGACCCAGTACTTC. This chain uses TRBV6-1 with TRBJ2-5, with TRBD1 as a possible D gene (6 bases). Trimming took off 2 bases at V and 1 base at J, with 11 bases between the two ends. This CDR3 is 15 amino acids long. CDR1 and CDR2 from the germline V gene are MNHNS and SASEGT.

The sample holds a few counts of this clone. The rearrangement links TRBV7-9 to TRBJ2-2; D call uncertain. CDR3 length equals 15 residues. The V end lost 1 base, the J end lost 4 bases, and 10 bases lay between the germline ends. Germline V gives CDR1 SEHNR, CDR2 FQNEAQ (reference sequence). The CDR3 here is CASSLEGPGTGELFF. The CDR3, as DNA: TGTGCCAGCAGCTTAGAGGGCCCGGGCACCGGGGAGCTGTTTTTT. Full variable domain (outside the CDR3, taken from reference TRBV7-9 and TRBJ2-2): DTGVSQNPRHKITKRGQNVTFRCDPISEHNRLYWYRQTLGQGPEFLTYFQNEAQLEKSRLLSDRFSAERPKGSFSTLEIQRTEQGDSAMYLCASSLEGPGTGELFFGEGSRLTVL.

The J gene is TRBJ2-5, the V gene TRBV5-1, with 7 bases fitting TRBD2. V trimming: 0 bases; J trimming: 3 bases; junction bases outside the gene matches: 5. CDR3 size: 15 residues. From germline, CDR1 is SGHRS and CDR2 YFSETQ. The CDR3 coding sequence is TGCGCCAGCAGCTTGGAGTGGGCGGGAGAAGAGACCCAGTACTTC. This encodes CASSLEWAGEETQYF.

The V gene is TRBV10-3, the J gene TRBJ2-3; 9 bases map to TRBD2. The CDR3 runs to 16 residues. The V and J ends lost 0 bases and 4 bases, in that order; junction bases with no gene match: 5. CDR1 ENHRY and CDR2 SYGVKD come from the germline V gene. CDR3: CAISESVRGGPDTQYF. The DNA for the CDR3 is TGTGCCATCAGTGAGTCGGTGCGGGGGGGCCCAGATACGCAGTATTTT.

The J gene is TRBJ1-2, the V gene TRBV24-1; D perhaps matches TRBD1 (5 bases). Germline assignment: CDR1 KGHDR and CDR2 SFDVKD. The ends were cut back, 4 bases at V and 1 base at J, with 18 bases in the middle. This CDR3 spans 17 amino acids. The CDR3 is CATSDRRGGALNYGYTF. As DNA, the CDR3 is TGTGCCACCAGTGACCGGCGGGGGGGAGCGCTTAACTATGGCTACACCTTC.

The rearrangement joins TRBV24-1 to TRBJ1-2, with D possibly being TRBD1 (6 bases). The CDR3 totals 12 residues. The germline gives CDR1 KGHDR, CDR2 SFDVKD. The V end lost 6 bases, the J end lost 6 bases, and 10 bases lay between the germline ends. CDR3 sequence reads: CATSRRGDGYTF. As DNA, the CDR3 is TGTGCCACCAGTCGCAGGGGTGATGGCTACACCTTC.

The chain couples TRBV4-1 to TRBJ1-2; tentatively, D is TRBD1 (6 bases). V was cut by 1 base and J by 1 base, with 10 bases left in between. The germline V gene encodes CDR1 MGHRA and CDR2 YSYEKL. The CDR3 sequence is 15 residues long. CDR3 DNA sequence: TGCGCCAGCAGCCAAGTAAAGGGGGATAACTATGGCTACACCTTC. Its translation: CASSQVKGDNYGYTF.

This chain links TRBV4-1 with TRBJ1-2, with D uncertain. V was cut by 3 bases and J by 2 bases, with 19 bases left in between. This CDR3 has 17 amino acids. Germline V lookup: CDR1 MGHRA, CDR2 YSYEKL. CDR3 in amino acids: CASSHPATGRVNYGYTF. The CDR3 nucleotides read TGCGCCAGCAGCCACCCCGCAACGGGTCGGGTCAACTATGGCTACACCTTC.

This chain links TRBV28 with TRBJ2-1; perhaps TRBD1 as D (5 bases). The V end was cut by 6 bases, the J end by 0 bases, with 12 bases between. The CDR3 runs 15 residues. Germline V gene sequence: CDR1 MDHEN, CDR2 SYDVKM. The CDR3 sequence is CASSDPGFSYNEQFF. CDR3 in DNA: TGTGCCAGCAGCGACCCAGGGTTCTCCTACAATGAGCAGTTCTTC.

A single count supports this clone. The chain combines TRBV5-1 with TRBJ2-2; perhaps D is TRBD1 or TRBD2 (5 bases each). From germline, CDR1 is SGHRS and CDR2 YFSETQ. This CDR3 contains 14 residues. The V end lost 8 bases, the J end lost 0 bases, and 11 bases lay between the germline ends. CDR3 sequence reads: CASHGTANTGELFF. The CDR3 DNA is TGCGCCAGTCACGGGACCGCGAACACCGGGGAGCTGTTTTTT.

With regard to this clone: The same CDR3 arises from other DNA sequences in this sample as well. The gene calls are TRBV12-3 or TRBV12-4 and TRBJ2-7; no clear D. V was cut by 3 bases and J by 3 bases, with 6 bases left in between. This CDR3 has 12 residues. The CDR3 is CASSFSVYEQYF. The CDR3 region has the DNA TGTGCCAGCAGTTTCTCGGTCTACGAGCAGTACTTC.